Below, one T cell receptor (beta chain) is given with its context. These data originate in a study of blood T cell repertoires in COVID-19. Two negative PCRs, clearance, or symptom resolution were required of recovered Cohort 3 donors. Some clones are missing from TCRdb's copy, which holds only in-frame ones; the method was immunoSEQ multiplex PCR. The sample gives around 360,000 clones, about 90% of which show up once; under 3% is in the top ten. This CDR3 is built from 14 residues. V was pared by 5 bases and J by 4 bases, with 5 bases of the junction left unmatched. CDR1 is MNHEY and CDR2 is SVGAGI in the germline V gene.

The sequencing input was PBMCs or T cells enriched from blood (not recorded which). The TCR originated in a woman in her thirties who had recovered from COVID-19. This chain joins TRBV6-5 and TRBJ2-7; 10 bases agree with TRBD2. As DNA, the CDR3 is TGTGCCAGCAGTCCTAGCGGGAGTGGGTACGAGCAGTACTTC. Its protein is CASSPSGSGYEQYF.